The rows below give T cell receptor beta chains drawn from one sample of a study of response to subunit inactivated influenza vaccine. TCRdb re-called the RT-PCR reads with MiXCR, one entry per CDR3 protein. Among about 540,000 distinct CDR3 sequences listed, approximately 20% were seen once. These data also featured in a second study, about T cells expressing NK-cell markers.

The source material was CD4+ T cells sorted from PBMCs, sampled 11 to 12 days after vaccination. These receptor sequences come from a man aged 45-65 years who received an inactivated influenza vaccine. Both conserved end residues are part of each CDR3. The D gene is left open where the match is weak. Only some rows state a clone size, as once, few, many or a class for expanded clones.

D: TRBD1
J: TRBJ2-7
V: TRBV2
size: few
DNA: TGTGCCAGCACGGGACAGGTTACCTACGAGCAGTACTTC
CDR3: CASTGQVTYEQYF

D: NA
J: TRBJ2-3
V: TRBV20-1
size: many
DNA: TGCAGTGCTAAAAAGGCGAGCACAGATACGCAGTATTTT
CDR3: CSAKKASTDTQYF

D: TRBD1
J: TRBJ2-1
V: TRBV20-1
size: NA
DNA: TGCAGTGCTCTACAGGGGGCGCCGGGTGAGCAGTTCTTC
CDR3: CSALQGAPGEQFF

D: NA
J: TRBJ2-7
V: TRBV25-1
size: few
DNA: TGTGCCAGCAGTGACGGGGGGACACTATCCTACGAGCAGTACTTC
CDR3: CASSDGGTLSYEQYF

D: TRBD2
J: TRBJ2-1
V: TRBV5-1
size: NA
DNA: TGCGCCAGCAGCGGCCTCCTAGCGGGAGGGCTCGGCGAGCAGTTCTTC
CDR3: CASSGLLAGGLGEQFF

D: NA
J: TRBJ2-7
V: TRBV20-1
size: NA
DNA: TGCAGTGCTAGAGATCGACTCGGGAAAGGTACCTACGAGCAGTACTTC
CDR3: CSARDRLGKGTYEQYF

D: TRBD1
J: TRBJ2-1
V: TRBV20-1
size: few
DNA: TGCAGTGCTAGAGTAAAGGGGACAGGGGACAATGAGCAGTTCTTC
CDR3: CSARVKGTGDNEQFF

D: TRBD2
J: TRBJ2-7
V: TRBV20-1
size: many
DNA: TGCAGTGCGGCTAGCGGGAGGGCGGGAGGCGAGCAGTACTTC
CDR3: CSAASGRAGGEQYF

D: TRBD2
J: TRBJ2-5
V: TRBV20-1
size: few
DNA: TGCAGTGCTCCGCCGGGACTACGAGAGACCCAGTACTTC
CDR3: CSAPPGLRETQYF

D: NA
J: TRBJ2-1
V: TRBV10-3
size: few
DNA: TGTGCCATCAGGACGACTAGTCCACCACTCAATGAGCAGTTCTTC
CDR3: CAIRTTSPPLNEQFF

D: TRBD1
J: TRBJ2-7
V: TRBV3-1
size: NA
DNA: TGTGCCAGCAGCCAAGGGACAGGGGCCCACGAGCAGTACTTC
CDR3: CASSQGTGAHEQYF

D: NA
J: TRBJ2-3
V: TRBV6-4
size: many
DNA: TGTGCCAGTTCCCCCTCGGGGGAACGCACAGATACGCAGTATTTT
CDR3: CASSPSGERTDTQYF

D: NA
J: TRBJ1-6
V: TRBV6-2/TRBV6-3
size: few
DNA: TGTGCCAGCAGTTATAGGAAAGGGGAGACCCTCCACTTT
CDR3: CASSYRKGETLHF

D: NA
J: TRBJ1-6
V: TRBV4-1
size: few
DNA: TGCGCCAGCAGCCCTTCGCCTCTCCAAACCCGAAATCAACCCCTCCACTTT
CDR3: CASSPSPLQTRNQPLHF

D: NA
J: TRBJ2-6
V: TRBV5-5
size: few
DNA: TGTGCCAGCACCCCCATGGCATCTGGGGCCAACGTCCTGACTTTC
CDR3: CASTPMASGANVLTF

D: NA
J: TRBJ2-3
V: TRBV28
size: NA
DNA: TGTGCCAGCAGTTTAGGGGCACAGGGAGACGATACGCAGTATTTT
CDR3: CASSLGAQGDDTQYF

D: TRBD1
J: TRBJ2-7
V: TRBV28
size: few
DNA: TGTGCCAGCAGTCGACAGGGGTTCGAGCAGTACTTC
CDR3: CASSRQGFEQYF

D: TRBD1
J: TRBJ2-5
V: TRBV28
size: few
DNA: TGTGCCAGCAGCTTCGACAGGGGGATACTCAGTGGGGAGACCCAGTACTTC
CDR3: CASSFDRGILSGETQYF

D: TRBD1
J: TRBJ1-5
V: TRBV20-1
size: NA
DNA: TGCAGTGCTAGAGATCGACAGGGATATCAGCCCCAGCATTTT
CDR3: CSARDRQGYQPQHF

D: NA
J: TRBJ2-3
V: TRBV4-3
size: NA
DNA: TGCGCCAGCAGCCAAGTCTACCGCACAGATACGCAGTATTTT
CDR3: CASSQVYRTDTQYF

D: TRBD2
J: TRBJ2-1
V: TRBV24-1
size: few
DNA: TGTGCCACCAGTGATTCGGCGGGAGAAAGTTACAATGAGCAGTTCTTC
CDR3: CATSDSAGESYNEQFF

D: TRBD1
J: TRBJ1-5
V: TRBV12-3/TRBV12-4
size: NA
DNA: TGTGCCAGCAGTCTACAGGGGATTCTACGCAATCAGCCCCAGCATTTT
CDR3: CASSLQGILRNQPQHF

D: TRBD2
J: TRBJ2-3
V: TRBV20-1
size: few
DNA: TGCAGTGCCGAATGGGGCCCGCTAGCGGCCTCCCATACGCAGTATTTT
CDR3: CSAEWGPLAASHTQYF

D: TRBD1
J: TRBJ1-2
V: TRBV4-2
size: NA
DNA: TGTGCCAGCAGCCAAGATAGGGGGACAGGGTACGAAGGCTACACCTTC
CDR3: CASSQDRGTGYEGYTF

D: NA
J: TRBJ2-5
V: TRBV20-1
size: NA
DNA: TGCAGTGCTAGACGGCCGGGACACCTCCAAGAGACCCAGTACTTC
CDR3: CSARRPGHLQETQYF

D: NA
J: TRBJ2-2
V: TRBV14
size: few
DNA: TGTGCCAGCAGCCAAGGGTTCGTACCCGGGGAGCTGTTTTTT
CDR3: CASSQGFVPGELFF

D: TRBD1
J: TRBJ1-6
V: TRBV12-3/TRBV12-4
size: NA
DNA: TGTGCCAGCAGACGGGACAGCGCAAATTCACCCCTCCACTTT
CDR3: CASRRDSANSPLHF

D: NA
J: TRBJ1-3
V: TRBV7-2
size: many
DNA: TGTGCCAGCAGCTTATCTCCCCCCGGAAACACCATATATTTT
CDR3: CASSLSPPGNTIYF